The 27 T cell receptor beta chains below all came from one sample that was sequenced in a study of blood T cell repertoires in COVID-19. Generated by immunoSEQ multiplex PCR, the TCRdb table keeps only in-frame clones and is missing some. The table records about 300,000 clones, about 88% of them present only once. The sample taken for sequencing was peripheral blood. The receptors here all came from a man aged 70-80 years with acute or convalescent COVID-19.

This clone came up once. This sequence joins TRBV6-5 and TRBJ1-2; D remains ambiguous. V lost 0 bases, J lost 4 bases, and 12 bases lay in between. This CDR3 contains 15 residues. Germline values: CDR1 MNHEY, CDR2 SVGAGI. CDR3 nucleotide sequence: TGTGCCAGCAGTTACTCTAGTGCTCTCTCCTATGGCTACACCTTC. It translates to CASSYSSALSYGYTF.

The chain is built from TRBV7-3 and TRBJ2-2; no clear D. V lost 1 base and J lost 6, with 6 bases in between. From germline, CDR1 is SGHTA and CDR2 FQGTGA. The CDR3 contains 13 residues. CDR3 loop: CASSLRAAGELFF. The CDR3 region has the DNA TGTGCCAGCAGCTTAAGGGCAGCCGGGGAGCTGTTTTTT.

V gene TRBV7-8 combines with J gene TRBJ2-2; D is ambiguous. CDR3 length: 14 residues. The V end was cut by 7 bases, the J end by 3 bases, with 12 bases between. Germline V lookup: CDR1 SGHVS, CDR2 FQNEAQ. The CDR3 sequence: CASKLAGDTGELFF. Here the CDR3 DNA reads TGTGCCAGCAAGTTGGCAGGTGACACCGGGGAGCTGTTTTTT.

V usage is TRBV29-1 and J usage is TRBJ2-1; no definite D call. Trimming removed 6 bases from V and 7 bases from J, with 10 bases in between. The CDR3 spans 11 residues. Germline CDR1 reads SQVTM; CDR2 reads ANQGSEA. The CDR3 coding sequence is TGCAGCGTCTCTAATATTAATGAGCAGTTCTTC. Translating it yields CSVSNINEQFF.

This chain uses TRBV6-5 with TRBJ2-2; TRBD2 might be the D (6 bases). Trimming cost V 2 bases and J 4 bases, with 11 bases left between them. Germline-derived CDR1 and CDR2 are MNHEY and SVGAGI. The CDR3 totals 15 residues. The CDR3, as DNA: TGTGCCAGCAGTTACCTCTACGGGGGCACCGGGGAGCTGTTTTTT. Its protein is CASSYLYGGTGELFF.

The chain combines TRBV7-2 with TRBJ2-1; D remains ambiguous. V gave up 3 bases and J gave up 5 bases, with 8 bases separating them. The V gene's germline CDR1 is SGHTA and CDR2 FQGNSA. CDR3 length: 13 residues. CDR3 nucleotides: TGTGCCAGCAGCTTCGGTCTTAACAATGAGCAGTTCTTC. This translates into CASSFGLNNEQFF.

The rearrangement joins TRBV10-3 to TRBJ2-1; 9 nucleotides match TRBD1. CDR1 is ENHRY and CDR2 is SYGVKD in the germline V gene. Trimming at V came to 11 bases and at J to 9 bases, leaving 14 bases not matched to a gene. CDR3 length: 14 residues. The CDR3 nucleotides are TGTGCCTCATCCGGGACAGGGTCTTCGAGTGAGCAGTTCTTC. Its translation is CASSGTGSSSEQFF.

The V gene is TRBV30, the J gene TRBJ2-7, with D perhaps matching TRBD1 (5 bases). Germline CDR1 and CDR2: GTSNPN and SVGIG (reference sequence). V was trimmed by 2 bases and J by 5 bases, leaving 16 bases between them. This CDR3 region has 14 residues. The DNA for the CDR3 is TGTGCCTGGAGTTCGGCAGGGTTCGTGAACGAGCAGTACTTC. Its protein is CAWSSAGFVNEQYF.

The chain's CDR3 is CASSGFGGGHTGELFF. The CDR3 nucleotides are TGTGCCAGCAGCGGATTTGGCGGGGGGCACACCGGGGAGCTGTTTTTT. The J gene is TRBJ2-2, the V gene TRBV7-2; 8 bases align to TRBD2. This CDR3 spans 16 amino acids. V trimming: 5 bases; J trimming: 3 bases; junction bases outside the gene matches: 8. Germline lookup yields CDR1 SGHTA and CDR2 FQGNSA.

The V and J genes are TRBV28 and TRBJ2-1; D not resolved. The CDR3 loop spans 12 amino acids. V shed 7 bases and J shed 2 bases, with 6 bases lying between them. Per the germline V gene, CDR1 is MDHEN and CDR2 is SYDVKM. CDR3 region: CASKNTYNEQFF. The CDR3 DNA reads TGTGCCAGCAAAAACACCTACAATGAGCAGTTCTTC.

This clone appeared once. The chain uses TRBV5-6 and TRBJ1-2, with 7 bases that match TRBD1. V lost 1 base, J lost 2 bases, and 5 bases stayed unmatched. Germline CDR1 and CDR2: SGHDT and YYEEEE. This CDR3 region has 15 residues. The CDR3 coding sequence is TGTGCCAGCAGCTTGAGCAGGGGGAAGAACTATGGCTACACCTTC. Its translation: CASSLSRGKNYGYTF. The variable domain in full, completed from reference TRBV5-6 and TRBJ1-2, reads DAGVTQSPTHLIKTRGQQVTLRCSPKSGHDTVSWYQQALGQGPQFIFQYYEEEERQRGNFPDRFSGHQFPNYSSELNVNALLLGDSALYLCASSLSRGKNYGYTFGSGTRLTVV.

V is TRBV6-2 or TRBV6-3 and J is TRBJ1-1; TRBD1 might be the D (5 bases). Germline loops: CDR1 MNHEY, CDR2 SVGEGT. The CDR3 contains 14 residues. The germline V and J ends were trimmed by 6 bases and 1 base, with 12 bases remaining between them. The CDR3 DNA reads as TGTGCCAGCAGCCGGGGCCAGGGGAACACTGAAGCTTTCTTT. Translating it yields CASSRGQGNTEAFF.

J is TRBJ2-1 and V is TRBV6-2 or TRBV6-3; 9 bases match TRBD2. CDR1 MNHEY and CDR2 SVGEGT come from the germline V gene. This CDR3 region has 15 residues. V dropped 0 bases and J dropped 5; count of bases not matched to a gene: 2. CDR3 in DNA: TGTGCCAGCAGTTACTCGCGGGGGGGCAACAATGAGCAGTTCTTC. It yields the protein CASSYSRGGNNEQFF.

Remarks on this clone: Other DNA sequences of this sample code for an identical CDR3. The rearrangement joins TRBV28 to TRBJ2-5; 7 nucleotides match TRBD2. The trim removed 2 bases at V and 5 bases at J, leaving 2 bases unmatched. This CDR3 has 13 residues. Germline CDR1 and CDR2: MDHEN and SYDVKM. Written as DNA, the CDR3 is TGTGCCAGCAGTTTACAGGGAGGGGAGACCCAGTACTTC. Translating it yields CASSLQGGETQYF.

This chain joins TRBV4-3 and TRBJ2-2; no definite D call. The CDR3 runs to 14 residues. With 0 bases removed from V and 0 bases from J, the gap between germline ends came to 2 bases. Germline CDR1 is LGHNA and CDR2 is YSLEER. This CDR3 reads CASSQDTNTGELFF. The DNA for the CDR3 is TGCGCCAGCAGCCAAGACACGAACACCGGGGAGCTGTTTTTT.

The chain uses TRBV13 and TRBJ2-7; 7 nucleotides agree with TRBD1. This CDR3 has 13 amino acids. Germline CDR1 is PRHDT and CDR2 is FYEKMQ (reference sequence). Unmatched junction bases numbered 4, after V lost 4 bases and J lost 4 bases. The CDR3 sequence: CASSWTGGYEQYF. The CDR3 bases are TGTGCCAGCAGCTGGACAGGCGGGTACGAGCAGTACTTC.

This rearrangement joins TRBV4-1 to TRBJ1-4, with TRBD1 as a possible D gene (6 bases). This CDR3 spans 16 amino acids. In germline, CDR1 is MGHRA, CDR2 YSYEKL. V shed 0 bases and J shed 5 bases, with 13 bases lying between them. As DNA, the CDR3 is TGCGCCAGCAGCCAAGATGGAGCAGGGGCAAATGAAAAACTGTTTTTT. Protein: CASSQDGAGANEKLFF.

Here the CDR3 reads CASSEGQADYYGYTF. CDR3 sequence (DNA): TGTGCCAGCAGCGAAGGACAGGCGGACTACTATGGCTACACCTTC. The chain is built from TRBV7-2 and TRBJ1-2, with 7 bases identical to TRBD1. The V gene's germline CDR1 is SGHTA and CDR2 FQGNSA. The CDR3 loop spans 15 amino acids. V lost 5 bases to trimming and J lost 3 bases; unmatched junction nucleotides: 9.

The V gene is TRBV5-1, the J gene TRBJ2-5, with 11 bases lining up with TRBD1. Germline V lookup: CDR1 SGHRS, CDR2 YFSETQ. The CDR3 has 16 amino acids. V dropped 0 bases and J dropped 1; count of bases not matched to a gene: 2. CDR3 sequence (DNA): TGCGCCAGCAGCTTGGGGGACAGGGGGGCCCAAGAGACCCAGTACTTC. Translated: CASSLGDRGAQETQYF.

The V call is TRBV19, the J call TRBJ2-3; 15 bases are a match to TRBD2. Germline trimming cut 5 bases from V and 8 bases from J; bases unmatched to any gene: 2. The CDR3 runs 14 residues. The germline CDR1 and CDR2 sequences are LNHDA and SQIVND (reference sequence). DNA for the CDR3: TGTGCCAGTAGTGTGGGACTAGCGGGAGGTACGCAGTATTTT. This encodes CASSVGLAGGTQYF.

The genes are TRBV28 and TRBJ2-1; 11 bases match TRBD1. This CDR3 is built from 15 residues. The V gene's germline CDR1 is MDHEN and CDR2 SYDVKM. The junction had 10 bases not matched to a gene; V was cut back by 6 bases and J by 9 bases. The CDR3 bases are TGTGCCAGCAGCAACTCCGGACAGGGGGCGGTTGAGCAGTTCTTC. It translates to CASSNSGQGAVEQFF.

The rearrangement uses TRBV19 and TRBJ1-1, with 7 bases matching TRBD1. Germline V gives CDR1 LNHDA, CDR2 SQIVND (reference sequence). The CDR3 runs 15 residues. V shed 5 bases, J shed 0 bases, and the junction held 6 bases outside the gene matches. CDR3 DNA sequence: TGTGCCAGTAGTCTTATGGACAGGTTGAACACTGAAGCTTTCTTT. Protein sequence: CASSLMDRLNTEAFF.

The chain links TRBV19 to TRBJ2-1, with 8 bases identical to TRBD1. CDR3 length: 18 residues. The germline V gene has CDR1 LNHDA and CDR2 SQIVND (reference sequence). The V segment lost 0 bases and the J segment 9 bases; nucleotides outside the gene matches: 16. CDR3 region: CASSIDGPSRGLKGEQFF. CDR3 coding DNA: TGTGCCAGTAGTATAGATGGACCGAGCAGGGGGCTTAAGGGTGAGCAGTTCTTC.

V gene TRBV25-1 combines with J gene TRBJ1-3; weak D call: TRBD1 (5 bases). This CDR3 has 12 amino acids. V was shortened by 6 bases and J by 5 bases, with 8 bases between the two germline ends. Germline values: CDR1 MGHDK, CDR2 SYGVNS. The CDR3 loop reads CASSQGRNTIYF. The CDR3 DNA reads TGTGCCAGCAGCCAGGGTAGAAACACCATATATTTT.

The chain is built from TRBV4-1 and TRBJ2-7; 7 bases are shared with TRBD2. CDR1 and CDR2 (germline): MGHRA, YSYEKL. This CDR3 contains 15 residues. V was pared by 2 bases and J by 5 bases, with 9 bases of the junction left unmatched. The CDR3 DNA is TGCGCCAGCAGCCAATTCTTAAGGACTAGAGACGAGCAGTACTTC. This sequence encodes CASSQFLRTRDEQYF.

V and J are TRBV5-1 and TRBJ2-2; the match to TRBD2 covers 7 bases. The CDR3 is made up of 15 amino acids. The germline V gene encodes CDR1 SGHRS and CDR2 YFSETQ. J gave up 0 bases and V 6 bases, and 5 bases lay outside the gene matches. The CDR3 region is CASTPGLPNTGELFF. As DNA, the CDR3 is TGCGCCAGCACTCCGGGACTACCGAACACCGGGGAGCTGTTTTTT.

This clone has more than one count but fewer than ten. Other DNA sequences in this specimen translate into the identical CDR3. The chain joins TRBV3-1 (or the pseudogene TRBV3-2) to TRBJ1-5; D remains unclear. This CDR3 spans 13 amino acids. Germline V lookup: CDR1 LGHDT, CDR2 YNNKEL (reference sequence). V was cut by 2 bases and J by 5 bases, with 7 bases left in between. The CDR3 coding sequence is TGTGCCAGCAGCCAACCGGGAGATCAGCCCCAGCATTTT. It translates to CASSQPGDQPQHF.